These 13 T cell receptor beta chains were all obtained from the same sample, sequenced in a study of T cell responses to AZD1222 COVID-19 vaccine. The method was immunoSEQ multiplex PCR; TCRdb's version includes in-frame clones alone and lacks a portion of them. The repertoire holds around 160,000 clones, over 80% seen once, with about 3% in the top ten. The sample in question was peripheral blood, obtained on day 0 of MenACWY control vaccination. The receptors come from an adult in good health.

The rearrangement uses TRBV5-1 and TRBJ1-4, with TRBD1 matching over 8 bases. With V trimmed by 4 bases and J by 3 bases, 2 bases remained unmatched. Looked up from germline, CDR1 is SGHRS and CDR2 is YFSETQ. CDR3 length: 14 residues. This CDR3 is CASSVTGANEKLFF. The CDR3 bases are TGCGCCAGCAGCGTGACAGGGGCTAATGAAAAACTGTTTTTT.

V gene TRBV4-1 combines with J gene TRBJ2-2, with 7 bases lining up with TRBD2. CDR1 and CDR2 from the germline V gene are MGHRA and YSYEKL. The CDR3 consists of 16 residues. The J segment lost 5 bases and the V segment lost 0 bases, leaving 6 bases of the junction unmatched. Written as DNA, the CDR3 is TGCGCCAGCAGCCAAGAGGGAGCGGGGCTGACCGGGGAGCTGTTTTTT. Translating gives CASSQEGAGLTGELFF.

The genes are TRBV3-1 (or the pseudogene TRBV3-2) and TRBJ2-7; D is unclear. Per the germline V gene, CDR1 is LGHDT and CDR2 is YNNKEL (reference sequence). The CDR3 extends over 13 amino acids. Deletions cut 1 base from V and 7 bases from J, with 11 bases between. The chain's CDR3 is CASSQGHLGEQYF. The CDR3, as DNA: TGTGCCAGCAGCCAAGGGCACCTCGGGGAGCAGTACTTC.

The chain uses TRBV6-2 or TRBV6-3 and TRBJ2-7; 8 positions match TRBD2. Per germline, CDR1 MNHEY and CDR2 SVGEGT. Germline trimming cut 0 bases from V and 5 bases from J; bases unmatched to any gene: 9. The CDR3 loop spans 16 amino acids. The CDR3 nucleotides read TGTGCCAGCAGTTACTCCTACCTCGGTAGCGGGAACGAGCAGTACTTC. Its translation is CASSYSYLGSGNEQYF.

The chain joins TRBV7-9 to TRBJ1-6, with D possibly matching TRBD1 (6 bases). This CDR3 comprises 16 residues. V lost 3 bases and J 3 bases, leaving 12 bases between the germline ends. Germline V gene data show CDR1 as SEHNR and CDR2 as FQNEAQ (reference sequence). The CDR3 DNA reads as TGTGCCAGCAGCTTGGCAGGGGCTGGCTATAATTCACCCCTCCACTTT. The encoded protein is CASSLAGAGYNSPLHF.

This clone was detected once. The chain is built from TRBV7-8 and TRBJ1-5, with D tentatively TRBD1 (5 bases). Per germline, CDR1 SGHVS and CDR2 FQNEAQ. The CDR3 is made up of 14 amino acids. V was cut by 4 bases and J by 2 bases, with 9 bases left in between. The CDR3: CASSWGGGNQPQHF. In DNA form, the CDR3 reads TGTGCCAGCAGCTGGGGAGGGGGCAATCAGCCCCAGCATTTT. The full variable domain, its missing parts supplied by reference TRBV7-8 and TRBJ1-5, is GAGVSQSPRYKVAKRGQDVALRCDPISGHVSLFWYQQALGQGPEFLTYFQNEAQLDKSGLPSDRFFAERPEGSVSTLKIQRTQQEDSAVYLCASSWGGGNQPQHFGDGTRLSIL.

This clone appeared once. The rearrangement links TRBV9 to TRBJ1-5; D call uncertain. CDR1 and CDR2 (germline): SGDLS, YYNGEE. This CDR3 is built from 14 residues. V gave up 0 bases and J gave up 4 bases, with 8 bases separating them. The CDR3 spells CASSVEGGNQPQHF. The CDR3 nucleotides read TGTGCCAGCAGCGTAGAGGGAGGTAATCAGCCCCAGCATTTT.

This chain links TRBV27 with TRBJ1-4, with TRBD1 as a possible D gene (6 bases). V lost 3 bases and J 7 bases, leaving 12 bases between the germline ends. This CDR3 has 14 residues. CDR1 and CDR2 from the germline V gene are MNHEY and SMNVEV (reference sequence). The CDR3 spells CASSFRGWVEKLFF. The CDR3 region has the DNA TGTGCCAGCAGTTTTAGGGGGTGGGTTGAAAAACTGTTTTTT.

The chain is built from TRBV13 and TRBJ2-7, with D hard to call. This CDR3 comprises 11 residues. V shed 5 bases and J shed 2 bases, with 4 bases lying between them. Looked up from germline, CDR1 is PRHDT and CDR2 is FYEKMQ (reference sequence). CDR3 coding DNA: TGTGCCAGCAGCCCGGCCTACGAGCAGTACTTC. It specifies CASSPAYEQYF. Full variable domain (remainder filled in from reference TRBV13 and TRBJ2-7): AAGVIQSPRHLIKEKRETATLKCYPIPRHDTVYWYQQGPGQDPQFLISFYEKMQSDKGSIPDRFSAQQFSDYHSELNMSSLELGDSALYFCASSPAYEQYFGPGTRLTVT.

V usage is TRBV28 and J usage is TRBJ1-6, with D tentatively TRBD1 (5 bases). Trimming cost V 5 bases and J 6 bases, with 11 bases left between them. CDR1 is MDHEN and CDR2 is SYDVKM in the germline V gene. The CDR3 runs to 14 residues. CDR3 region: CASSPPGGNSPLHF. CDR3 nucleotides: TGTGCCAGCAGTCCCCCGGGGGGTAATTCACCCCTCCACTTT. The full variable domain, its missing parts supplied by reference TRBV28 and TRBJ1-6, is DVKVTQSSRYLVKRTGEKVFLECVQDMDHENMFWYRQDPGLGLRLIYFSYDVKMKEKGDIPEGYSVSREKKERFSLILESASTNQTSMYLCASSPPGGNSPLHFGNGTRLTVT.

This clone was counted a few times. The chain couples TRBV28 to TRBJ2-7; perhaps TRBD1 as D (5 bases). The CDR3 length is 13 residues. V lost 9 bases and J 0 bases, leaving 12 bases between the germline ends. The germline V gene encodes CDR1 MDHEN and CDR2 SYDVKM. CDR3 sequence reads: CASLRAYSYEQYF. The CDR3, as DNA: TGTGCCAGTCTCAGGGCTTACTCCTACGAGCAGTACTTC.

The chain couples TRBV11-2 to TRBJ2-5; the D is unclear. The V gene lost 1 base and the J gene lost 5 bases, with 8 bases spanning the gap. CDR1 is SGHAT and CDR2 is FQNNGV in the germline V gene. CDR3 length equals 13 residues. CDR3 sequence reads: CASSLGFSETQYF. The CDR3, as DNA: TGTGCCAGCAGCTTAGGGTTTTCGGAGACCCAGTACTTC. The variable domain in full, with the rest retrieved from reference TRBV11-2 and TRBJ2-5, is EAGVAQSPRYKIIEKRQSVAFWCNPISGHATLYWYQQILGQGPKLLIQFQNNGVVDDSQLPKDRFSAERLKGVDSTLKIQPAKLEDSAVYLCASSLGFSETQYFGPGTRLLVL.

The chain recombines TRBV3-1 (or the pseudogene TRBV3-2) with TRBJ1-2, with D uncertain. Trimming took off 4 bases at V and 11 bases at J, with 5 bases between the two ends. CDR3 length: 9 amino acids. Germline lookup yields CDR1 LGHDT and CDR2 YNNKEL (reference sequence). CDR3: CASSPPYTF. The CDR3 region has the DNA TGTGCCAGCAGCCCTCCGTACACCTTC.